The clone carrying this TCR beta chain was observed at least ten times. Investigators prepared the TCR beta libraries by applying iRepertoire HTBI primers and Arm-PCR of CDR3 regions. TCRdb used MiXCR to reprocess the multiplex PCR reads, holding one entry per CDR3 protein. The sample consists of a few hundred thousand distinct CDR3 sequences, under 20% of them appearing once. The sample originates from a study of regulatory T cells in long-lasting Graves disease. Trimming cost V 6 bases and J 1 base, with 15 bases left between them. In germline, CDR1 is ENHRY, CDR2 SYGVKD. The CDR3 spans 15 residues. Described time point: newly diagnosed GD, antithyroid drugs for less than 3 months. The TCR library was prepared using RNA isolated from PBMCs. The same sample was also used in a study of T cells in Graves' hyperthyroidism and ophthalmopathy.

The sequence came from a woman aged 18-29 years with Graves disease. This rearrangement joins TRBV10-3 to TRBJ2-5, with D unresolved. The sample was peripheral blood mononuclear cells (PBMCs), taken at new diagnosis, from a patient treated with antithyroid drugs. The chain's CDR3 is CAISPDGPSQETQYF. CDR3 DNA: TGTGCCATCAGCCCAGACGGACCTTCCCAAGAGACCCAGTACTTC.